A single sample gave rise to the 20 T cell receptor beta chains below, sequenced in a study of cytotoxic CD8 clonotypes in ibrutinib-treated CLL. Repertoires were generated with immunoSEQ multiplex PCR, while TCRdb's copy carries only in-frame clones and drops some. This sample yields some 200,000 clones, of which roughly 73% are seen a single time; roughly an eighth belongs to the top ten. This specimen was PBMCs, taken after 12 months of ibrutinib treatment. Source of these receptors: a human donor with chronic lymphocytic leukemia.

The CDR3 sequence is CASSFGGEQFF. CDR3 nucleotide sequence: TGTGCCAGCAGTTTTGGGGGTGAGCAGTTCTTC. The chain is built from TRBV6-5 and TRBJ2-1; D might be TRBD1 or TRBD2, each matching 5 bases. The length of the CDR3 is 11 residues. Trimming stripped 4 bases from V and 9 bases from J, with 7 bases between. Germline CDR1 is MNHEY and CDR2 is SVGAGI.

This clone showed up just once. This chain connects TRBV5-4 to TRBJ2-2, with D uncertain. The V end was cut by 5 bases, the J end by 6 bases, with 11 bases between. In germline, CDR1 is SGHNT, CDR2 YYREEE (reference sequence). This CDR3 contains 13 residues. CDR3 loop: CASRSSPPGELFF. The CDR3 nucleotides are TGTGCCAGCAGAAGCTCGCCCCCCGGGGAGCTGTTTTTT.

This sequence joins TRBV2 and TRBJ2-7; D remains ambiguous. The CDR3 contains 15 residues. Trimming removed 3 bases from V and 2 bases from J, with 14 bases in between. In germline, CDR1 is SNHLY, CDR2 FYNNEI. The CDR3 loop reads CASSDTGDGPYEQYF. CDR3 sequence (DNA): TGTGCCAGCAGTGATACCGGAGATGGGCCCTACGAGCAGTACTTC.

There are a few counts of this clone. V usage is TRBV30 and J usage is TRBJ1-6; maybe TRBD1 (5 bases). Trimming cost V 3 bases and J 7 bases, with 16 bases left between them. There are 15 residues in the CDR3. Germline V gene sequence: CDR1 GTSNPN, CDR2 SVGIG (reference sequence). CDR3 in DNA: TGTGCCTGGAGGCCCCCTGGGGGGAGGAATTCACCCCTCCACTTT. It encodes CAWRPPGGRNSPLHF.

J is TRBJ2-7 and V is TRBV4-1; 8 bases match TRBD1. J gave up 2 bases and V 1 base, and 4 bases lay outside the gene matches. Germline V CDR1 and CDR2: MGHRA, YSYEKL. This CDR3 spans 15 amino acids. The CDR3 loop is CASSQGQGTPYEQYF. In DNA, the CDR3 is TGCGCCAGCAGCCAAGGACAGGGGACCCCCTACGAGCAGTACTTC.

The chain links TRBV7-6 to TRBJ1-5; a weak D match, TRBD1 (6 bases). The CDR3 consists of 15 residues. In germline, CDR1 is SGHVS, CDR2 FNYEAQ. V shed 5 bases and J shed 3 bases, with 14 bases lying between them. CDR3: CASSRTRDTNQPQHF. The DNA of the CDR3 is TGTGCCAGCAGCCGGACCCGGGACACCAATCAGCCCCAGCATTTT.

The chain employs TRBV11-2 and TRBJ2-3; TRBD1 matches 9 bases. The CDR3 length is 16 residues. V shed 5 bases and J 0 bases; nucleotides not matched to a gene: 6. Germline CDR1 reads SGHAT; CDR2 reads FQNNGV. CDR3 in DNA: TGTGCCAGCAGCGCCGGGGACAGGGTTAGCACAGATACGCAGTATTTT. Protein sequence: CASSAGDRVSTDTQYF. The whole variable domain, filled in from reference TRBV11-2 and TRBJ2-3, reads EAGVAQSPRYKIIEKRQSVAFWCNPISGHATLYWYQQILGQGPKLLIQFQNNGVVDDSQLPKDRFSAERLKGVDSTLKIQPAKLEDSAVYLCASSAGDRVSTDTQYFGPGTRLTVL.

This clone was detected only once. This rearrangement joins TRBV5-1 to TRBJ2-1; 12 nucleotides match TRBD2. The germline gives CDR1 SGHRS, CDR2 YFSETQ. V lost 4 bases and J lost 4; bases outside the gene matches: 6. The CDR3 totals 16 residues. The CDR3 nucleotides are TGCGCCAGCAGCCCCCGGACTAGCGGGGATTACAATGAGCAGTTCTTC. It codes for CASSPRTSGDYNEQFF.

V and J are TRBV10-3 and TRBJ2-3; the match to TRBD1 covers 9 bases. Germline values: CDR1 ENHRY, CDR2 SYGVKD. V was clipped by 2 bases and J by 0 bases; unmatched bases: 3. There are 16 residues in the CDR3. This CDR3 is CAISELGTGSTDTQYF. The CDR3 DNA sequence: TGTGCCATCAGTGAGCTAGGGACAGGGAGCACAGATACGCAGTATTTT.

In its sample, this clone was seen a few times. The chain recombines TRBV6-5 with TRBJ2-7, with D perhaps TRBD1 (6 bases). Germline loops: CDR1 MNHEY, CDR2 SVGAGI. V was trimmed by 5 bases and J by 3 bases, leaving 14 bases between them. This CDR3 is built from 14 residues. The CDR3: CASSPHLDSYEQYF. DNA of the CDR3: TGTGCCAGCAGTCCGCACCTGGACAGCTACGAGCAGTACTTC.

The chain carries TRBV7-9 and TRBJ2-7, with a tentative D call TRBD1 (6 bases). V gave up 1 base and J gave up 6 bases, with 19 bases separating them. The CDR3 runs 16 residues. Germline V gene data show CDR1 as SEHNR and CDR2 as FQNEAQ (reference sequence). DNA of the CDR3: TGTGCCAGCAGCTTAGGTCTCGGTGGCAGGGGTGGCGAGCAGTACTTC. Its protein is CASSLGLGGRGGEQYF. Drawing the rest from reference TRBV7-9 and TRBJ2-7, the complete variable domain is DTGVSQNPRHKITKRGQNVTFRCDPISEHNRLYWYRQTLGQGPEFLTYFQNEAQLEKSRLLSDRFSAERPKGSFSTLEIQRTEQGDSAMYLCASSLGLGGRGGEQYFGPGTRLTVT.

The rearrangement links TRBV5-5 to TRBJ1-5, with D perhaps matching TRBD1 (5 bases). Germline V CDR1 and CDR2: SGHKS, YYEKEE (reference sequence). The CDR3 runs 14 residues. V lost 4 bases and J 7 bases, leaving 15 bases between the germline ends. The CDR3 DNA sequence: TGTGCCAGCAGCGCAGGAGGGGAAGGGCAGCCCCAGCATTTT. Translating it yields CASSAGGEGQPQHF.

This chain uses TRBV25-1 with TRBJ1-2; 7 bases agree with TRBD1. The ends lost 8 bases at V and 3 bases at J; junction bases unmatched: 9. This CDR3 comprises 14 residues. In germline, CDR1 is MGHDK, CDR2 SYGVNS. The CDR3 nucleotides read TGTGCCAGCTCCCCCGGGGACAGAGACTATGGCTACACCTTC. Amino acids: CASSPGDRDYGYTF.

V and J are TRBV6-1 and TRBJ1-2; D is unclear. The germline V and J ends were trimmed by 1 base and 6 bases, with 9 bases remaining between them. Germline lookup yields CDR1 MNHNS and CDR2 SASEGT. This CDR3 has 13 amino acids. CDR3 coding DNA: TGTGCCAGCAGTGAAGAGGTAGGCAATGGCTACACCTTC. This translates into CASSEEVGNGYTF.

The V call is TRBV6-1, the J call TRBJ1-4; the D is unclear. V lost 2 bases and J 14 bases, leaving 12 bases between the germline ends. CDR1 MNHNS and CDR2 SASEGT come from the germline V gene. CDR3 length: 12 amino acids. CDR3 in DNA: TGTGCCAGCAGTGAACCCCCCCGCGGTCTGTTTTTT. Protein sequence: CASSEPPRGLFF.

The table lists this clone with a count of one. The rearrangement joins TRBV9 to TRBJ2-1; D ambiguous. The CDR3 contains 16 residues. V was cut by 0 bases and J by 4 bases, with 14 bases left in between. Germline V gives CDR1 SGDLS, CDR2 YYNGEE. The CDR3: CASSVVGDRFYNEQFF. The CDR3 region has the DNA TGTGCCAGCAGCGTAGTTGGGGATCGATTTTACAATGAGCAGTTCTTC. Full variable domain (missing parts from reference TRBV9 and TRBJ2-1): DSGVTQTPKHLITATGQRVTLRCSPRSGDLSVYWYQQSLDQGLQFLIQYYNGEERAKGNILERFSAQQFPDLHSELNLSSLELGDSALYFCASSVVGDRFYNEQFFGPGTRLTVL.

V is TRBV27 and J is TRBJ2-7; D possibly uses TRBD1 or TRBD2 (6 bases each). Germline CDR1 MNHEY, CDR2 SMNVEV (reference sequence). V was shortened by 3 bases and J by 1 base, with 10 bases between the two germline ends. CDR3 length: 14 residues. This CDR3 is CASSFWGASYEQYF. The CDR3, as DNA: TGTGCCAGCAGTTTCTGGGGGGCATCCTACGAGCAGTACTTC.

This clone was seen a handful of times. The V call is TRBV9, the J call TRBJ1-2; 9 nucleotides line up with TRBD1. CDR1 and CDR2 (germline): SGDLS, YYNGEE. V trimming: 3 bases; J trimming: 4 bases; junction bases outside the gene matches: 4. This CDR3 has 14 amino acids. The CDR3 sequence is CASSDTGGSYGYTF. CDR3 in DNA: TGTGCCAGCAGCGACACAGGGGGCTCCTATGGCTACACCTTC.

This chain uses TRBV7-9 with TRBJ1-2; D is uncertain. Germline CDR1 SEHNR, CDR2 FQNEAQ (reference sequence). Trimming shortened V by 5 bases and J by 2 bases, and 9 bases separated the two germline ends. The CDR3 covers 13 residues. CDR3 in amino acids: CASSQTPNYGYTF. CDR3 sequence (DNA): TGTGCCAGCAGCCAGACGCCCAACTATGGCTACACCTTC.

The V gene is TRBV5-5, the J gene TRBJ1-2; D uncertain. The CDR3 is made up of 14 amino acids. V was cut by 4 bases and J by 4 bases, with 14 bases left in between. Germline CDR1 is SGHKS and CDR2 is YYEKEE (reference sequence). In DNA form, the CDR3 reads TGTGCCAGCAGCGCGACCGACACCTCCTATGGCTACACCTTC. As protein: CASSATDTSYGYTF.